The 26 T cell receptor beta chains below were found in one sample sequenced in a study of T cell repertoires in cytomegalovirus infection. Their antigen targets remain unknown. MiXCR, applied by TCRdb to the reads, yields one record per CDR3 protein. The table has 700,000 to 900,000 distinct CDR3 sequences, 25% to 30% seen once. Sequences were derived from cultured CD8+ T cells from PBMCs, sampled from culture after CMV antigen stimulation. Source of these receptors: a human donor in good health (CMV status not recorded). Some clones in this sample may be carry-over from other donors' samples.

The sample holds a few counts of this clonotype. The gene calls are TRBV20-1 and TRBJ2-7; possibly TRBD2 for D (5 bases). V was cut by 3 bases and J by 2 bases, with 20 bases left in between. Per germline, CDR1 DFQATT and CDR2 SNEGSKA (reference sequence). The CDR3 has 16 amino acids. The CDR3 DNA follows: TGCAGTGCTAGTTCTCTTTCGGGAAATACGCCCTACGAGCAGTACGTC. Protein sequence: CSASSLSGNTPYEQYV.

The V and J genes are TRBV6-5 and TRBJ2-5; tentatively, D is TRBD1 (6 bases). Germline V gene sequence: CDR1 MNHEY, CDR2 SVGAGI. V was trimmed by 5 bases and J by 5 bases, leaving 15 bases between them. This CDR3 is 14 amino acids long. The CDR3 nucleotides read TGTGCCAGCAGTAGTCACAGGGCTGGGGAGACCCAGTACTTC. Translated, it gives CASSSHRAGETQYF.

This clonotype was observed a few times. The chain combines TRBV4-3 with TRBJ2-1; no clear D gene. Germline lookup yields CDR1 LGHNA and CDR2 YSLEER. The V gene lost 1 base and the J gene lost 7 bases, with 8 bases spanning the gap. The CDR3 runs 13 residues. CDR3 bases: TGCGCCAGCAGCCAAGCTCCAATTAATGAGCAGTTCTTC. This sequence encodes CASSQAPINEQFF.

This chain uses TRBV7-2 with TRBJ1-5; maybe TRBD1 (5 bases). V lost 2 bases and J 2 bases, leaving 19 bases between the germline ends. This CDR3 region has 18 residues. CDR1 is SGHTA and CDR2 is FQGNSA in the germline V gene. CDR3: CASSLNRGQGWGNQPQHF. The CDR3 coding sequence is TGTGCCAGCAGCTTAAACCGGGGCCAGGGATGGGGCAATCAGCCCCAGCATTTT. The full variable domain, rest sourced from reference TRBV7-2 and TRBJ1-5, is GAGVSQSPSNKVTEKGKDVELRCDPISGHTALYWYRQSLGQGLEFLIYFQGNSAPDKSGLPSDRFSAERTGGSVSTLTIQRTQQEDSAVYLCASSLNRGQGWGNQPQHFGDGTRLSIL.

CDR3 residues: CASNSDRVRTEAFF. The CDR3 nucleotides read TGTGCCAGCAACTCTGACAGGGTTCGGACTGAAGCTTTCTTT. The J gene is TRBJ1-1, the V gene TRBV19; 7 nucleotides line up with TRBD1. Germline V CDR1 and CDR2: LNHDA, SQIVND (reference sequence). V lost 9 bases to trimming and J lost 5 bases; unmatched junction nucleotides: 12. The CDR3 contains 14 residues.

This clonotype showed up just a few times. The chain combines TRBV7-2 with TRBJ2-2; TRBD2 matches at 9 bases. The CDR3 sequence is 15 residues long. The V segment lost 6 bases and the J segment 3 bases; nucleotides outside the gene matches: 5. Germline V gene lookup returns CDR1 SGHTA and CDR2 FQGNSA. CDR3 region: CASRRGGGDTGELFF. DNA for the CDR3: TGTGCCAGCAGGCGAGGCGGGGGGGACACCGGGGAGCTGTTTTTT.

This chain's CDR3 is CASSSGTGDSPLHF. The CDR3 DNA is TGTGCCAGCAGCTCCGGGACAGGGGATTCACCCCTCCACTTT. This chain links TRBV5-8 with TRBJ1-6, with 10 bases identical to TRBD1. Germline CDR1 is SGHTS and CDR2 is YDEGEE. The V segment lost 3 bases and the J segment 8 bases; nucleotides outside the gene matches: 2. The CDR3 loop spans 14 amino acids.

This chain links TRBV7-6 with TRBJ2-2; tentatively, D is TRBD1 (6 bases). With 0 bases removed from V and 6 bases from J, the gap between germline ends came to 23 bases. This CDR3 comprises 19 residues. Germline-derived CDR1 and CDR2 are SGHVS and FNYEAQ. For the CDR3, the DNA is TGTGCCAGCAGCTTAGCGTACCAAACTACAGGGAAAATCGCCGGGGAGCTGTTTTTT. This gives the protein CASSLAYQTTGKIAGELFF.

This clonotype was found a few times. The chain recombines TRBV7-8 with TRBJ2-3, with D possibly TRBD1 on 6 matching bases. From germline, CDR1 is SGHVS and CDR2 FQNEAQ. Trimming took 3 bases from V and 5 from J, leaving 12 bases between them. The CDR3 has 14 residues. The CDR3 here is CASSFTGNEDTQYF. CDR3 bases: TGTGCCAGCAGCTTCACAGGGAACGAAGATACGCAGTATTTT.

V is TRBV9 and J is TRBJ1-5; a weak D match, TRBD1 (5 bases). The CDR3 has 14 residues. With 3 bases removed from V and 4 bases from J, the gap between germline ends came to 11 bases. Germline-derived CDR1 and CDR2 are SGDLS and YYNGEE. CDR3 amino acids: CASSGGGQNQPQHF. In DNA, the CDR3 is TGTGCCAGCAGCGGGGGTGGACAAAATCAGCCCCAGCATTTT. Supplemented by reference TRBV9 and TRBJ1-5, the full variable domain reads DSGVTQTPKHLITATGQRVTLRCSPRSGDLSVYWYQQSLDQGLQFLIQYYNGEERAKGNILERFSAQQFPDLHSELNLSSLELGDSALYFCASSGGGQNQPQHFGDGTRLSIL.

This clonotype was recorded a few times. The V call is TRBV7-9, the J call TRBJ2-7, with a possible D match to TRBD2 (6 bases). Trimming shortened V by 3 bases and J by 9 bases, and 21 bases separated the two germline ends. Per germline, CDR1 SEHNR and CDR2 FQNEAQ (reference sequence). The CDR3 covers 15 residues. The CDR3 region has the DNA TGTGCCAGCAGCTTCTCGGGGGTTAATGAGGTTCGGCAGTACTTC. This gives the protein CASSFSGVNEVRQYF.

This clonotype was observed at least ten times. The genes are TRBV7-2 and TRBJ2-6; D unclear. This CDR3 comprises 13 residues. The V end lost 7 bases, the J end lost 0 bases, and 4 bases lay between the germline ends. Germline V CDR1 and CDR2: SGHTA, FQGNSA. CDR3 DNA sequence: TGTGCCAGCACCCCCTCTGGGGCCAACGTCCTGACTTTC. This codes for CASTPSGANVLTF.

This chain joins TRBV6-2 or TRBV6-3 and TRBJ1-1, with D uncertain. V was clipped by 4 bases and J by 5 bases, with 11 bases between them. This CDR3 contains 13 residues. Germline-derived CDR1 and CDR2 are MNHEY and SVGEGT. The DNA of the CDR3 is TGTGCCAGCAGTTGGCAAACTGGAACTGAAGCTTTCTTT. Encoded protein: CASSWQTGTEAFF.

The V gene is TRBV6-5, the J gene TRBJ2-1; D unclear. The CDR3 is made up of 20 amino acids. V was cut by 0 bases and J by 1 base, with 22 bases left in between. Germline V lookup: CDR1 MNHEY, CDR2 SVGAGI. As DNA, the CDR3 is TGTGCCAGCAGTTACTCGAGCCAGCTCCTACCCTTGCTATCCTACAATGAGCAGTTCTTC. The encoded protein is CASSYSSQLLPLLSYNEQFF.

The chain carries TRBV10-3 and TRBJ2-7, with D possibly matching TRBD1 (5 bases). Per the germline V gene, CDR1 is ENHRY and CDR2 is SYGVKD. V lost 4 bases, J lost 0 bases, and 10 bases lay in between. CDR3 length equals 14 residues. DNA of the CDR3: TGTGCCATCAGTGCCGACAGTAGCTCCTACGAGCAGTACGTC. Translated, it gives CAISADSSSYEQYV.

Details on this clonotype: The germline gene is not matched at one end of the junction; a read error may be the cause. This chain uses TRBV27 with TRBJ2-7; D might be TRBD1 (6 bases). Germline CDR1 MNHEY, CDR2 SMNVEV (reference sequence). The CDR3 spans 13 residues. The CDR3 region is CASSLQGAHEQYF. CDR3 sequence (DNA): TGTGCTAGCAGCTTACAGGGAGCCCACGAGCAGTACTTC.

This clonotype was found a few times. The J gene is TRBJ1-1, the V gene TRBV28; D unresolved. V was shortened by 4 bases and J by 8 bases, with 11 bases between the two germline ends. The CDR3 extends over 12 amino acids. Per germline, CDR1 MDHEN and CDR2 SYDVKM. The CDR3 DNA reads as TGTGCCAGCAGTTGGCTGAGCGCAGAAGCTTTCTTT. This sequence encodes CASSWLSAEAFF.

V and J are TRBV7-4 and TRBJ1-5; D uncertain. The germline gives CDR1 SGHVT, CDR2 SQSDAQ. V was pared by 1 base and J by 7 bases, with 14 bases between. CDR3 length: 15 residues. The CDR3 DNA reads as TGTGCCAGCAGCTTAGACAGCGGTGGAGGACAGCCCCAGCATTTT. It translates to CASSLDSGGGQPQHF.

This clonotype was seen a handful of times. The chain has TRBV7-2 and TRBJ1-1; D gene ambiguous. V was clipped by 6 bases and J by 3 bases, with 17 bases between them. The CDR3 extends over 15 amino acids. The V gene's germline CDR1 is SGHTA and CDR2 FQGNSA. CDR3 sequence: CASRKLLSRDTEAFF. DNA for the CDR3: TGTGCCAGCAGAAAACTACTTTCACGGGACACTGAAGCTTTCTTT.

The gene calls are TRBV6-2 or TRBV6-3 and TRBJ1-1; D is unresolved. The V gene lost 0 bases and the J gene lost 1 base, with 9 bases spanning the gap. This CDR3 region has 15 residues. The V gene's germline CDR1 is MNHEY and CDR2 SVGEGT. CDR3 loop: CASSYSTGQNTEAFF. CDR3 coding DNA: TGTGCCAGCAGTTACTCGACGGGCCAGAACACTGAAGCTTTCTTT.

This clonotype was detected many times. V and J are TRBV7-2 and TRBJ2-1, with 7 bases matching TRBD2. CDR3 length: 14 residues. With V trimmed by 0 bases and J by 9 bases, 5 bases remained unmatched. Germline V gene data show CDR1 as SGHTA and CDR2 as FQGNSA. The CDR3: CASSLAPGGIEQFF. The DNA of the CDR3 is TGTGCCAGCAGCTTAGCGCCGGGGGGAATTGAGCAGTTCTTC.

The rearrangement joins TRBV13 to TRBJ2-7; 9 bases fit TRBD2. The CDR3 is made up of 17 amino acids. Germline CDR1 and CDR2: PRHDT and FYEKMQ (reference sequence). After removal of 1 base from V and 1 base from J, the junction contained 8 bases not matched to a gene. Written as DNA, the CDR3 is TGTGCCAGCAGCTTAGCCCCCTGGCGGGGGGGATCCTACGAGCAGTACGTC. This encodes CASSLAPWRGGSYEQYV.

This clonotype occurred many times. V gene TRBV12-3 or TRBV12-4 combines with J gene TRBJ2-3; TRBD2 might be the D (6 bases). The CDR3 has 15 residues. V shed 6 bases and J shed 2 bases, with 15 bases lying between them. The CDR3 nucleotides are TGTGCCAGCAGCTCCAAGGACTATCCCACAGATACGCAGTATTTT. It encodes CASSSKDYPTDTQYF.

This clonotype was observed many times. Written as DNA, the CDR3 is TGTGCCAGCAGCTCTCCCCTGCGGGGGAACTACAATGAGCAGTTCTTC. Residues: CASSSPLRGNYNEQFF. The chain employs TRBV7-8 and TRBJ2-1; 7 positions match TRBD2. From germline, CDR1 is SGHVS and CDR2 FQNEAQ. Trimming removed 4 bases from V and 3 bases from J; junction bases left unmatched: 9. CDR3 length: 16 amino acids.

J is TRBJ2-7 and V is TRBV6-6, with TRBD2 as a possible D gene (6 bases). Germline-derived CDR1 and CDR2 are MNHNY and SVGAGI (reference sequence). V was shortened by 2 bases and J by 2 bases, with 19 bases between the two germline ends. The CDR3 covers 17 residues. The CDR3 DNA follows: TGTGCCAGCAGTTACCGACTGGTTGAAGGGGAGGCCTACGAGCAGTACTTC. Encoded protein: CASSYRLVEGEAYEQYF.

This chain joins TRBV28 and TRBJ2-3, with D maybe TRBD1 (6 bases). Germline-derived CDR1 and CDR2 are MDHEN and SYDVKM. This CDR3 is 14 amino acids long. V was pared by 7 bases and J by 1 base, with 12 bases between. The CDR3 DNA reads TGTGCCAGCAACAAGGACAGCGGCACAGATACGCAGTATTTT. Protein product: CASNKDSGTDTQYF.